A single sample is the source of the 20 T cell receptor beta chains below, sequenced in a study of PD-L1 blockade in urothelial cancer. The assay was immunoSEQ multiplex PCR, and TCRdb's table has in-frame clones only and misses some. The table records approximately 100,000 clones, about nine tenths of them present only once. The sequenced sample was PBMCs, obtained around atezolizumab (anti-PD-L1) treatment. The receptors were sampled from a woman at least 80 years old with urothelial cancer.

The chain is built from TRBV23-1 and TRBJ2-7; D remains unclear. TRBV23-1 is an ORF; its function is uncertain. Trimming took off 6 bases at V and 0 bases at J, with 12 bases between the two ends. CDR3 length: 14 amino acids. In DNA, the CDR3 is TGCGCCAGCAGCCAAGAAACGAGCTCCTACGAGCAGTACTTC. This translates into CASSQETSSYEQYF.

The chain links TRBV5-1 to TRBJ2-5, with 9 bases lining up with TRBD2. The CDR3 covers 15 residues. V was pared by 2 bases and J by 5 bases, with 7 bases of the junction left unmatched. CDR1 SGHRS and CDR2 YFSETQ come from the germline V gene. Here the CDR3 reads CASSFYSGSSETQYF. The CDR3 coding sequence is TGCGCCAGCAGCTTTTATAGCGGGAGTAGCGAGACCCAGTACTTC.

The genes are TRBV5-4 and TRBJ1-1, with 9 bases matching TRBD1. The CDR3 sequence is 17 residues long. V was pared by 3 bases and J by 3 bases, with 12 bases of the junction left unmatched. Germline CDR1 SGHNT, CDR2 YYREEE (reference sequence). CDR3 DNA: TGTGCCAGCAGCTCCAAACAGGGGGCGCGAGAATACACTGAAGCTTTCTTT. Translating it yields CASSSKQGAREYTEAFF.

This chain links TRBV30 with TRBJ2-5; 8 positions match TRBD2. The CDR3 totals 14 residues. Looked up from germline, CDR1 is GTSNPN and CDR2 is SVGIG (reference sequence). V gave up 0 bases and J gave up 5 bases; unmatched junction bases: 5. The CDR3 DNA follows: TGTGCCTGGAGTGTAGCGGGAGCAGGGGAGACCCAGTACTTC. It encodes CAWSVAGAGETQYF.

This chain joins TRBV2 and TRBJ2-1, with 11 positions matching TRBD2. The V segment lost 11 bases and the J segment 6 bases; nucleotides outside the gene matches: 21. Per germline, CDR1 SNHLY and CDR2 FYNNEI. The length of the CDR3 is 18 residues. For the CDR3, the DNA is TGTGCCTCCTGGACCCACGTAGGTACTAGCGGGAGTTTCAATGAGCAGTTCTTC. It yields the protein CASWTHVGTSGSFNEQFF. Drawing the rest from reference TRBV2 and TRBJ2-1, the complete variable domain is EPEVTQTPSHQVTQMGQEVILRCVPISNHLYFYWYRQILGQKVEFLVSFYNNEISEKSEIFDDQFSVERPDGSNFTLKIRSTKLEDSAMYFCASWTHVGTSGSFNEQFFGPGTRLTVL.

This clone was observed a handful of times. The J gene is TRBJ2-7, the V gene TRBV6-1; D may be TRBD2 (6 bases). The CDR3 consists of 14 residues. V was pared by 2 bases and J by 3 bases, with 11 bases between. CDR1 MNHNS and CDR2 SASEGT come from the germline V gene. This CDR3 is CASSELGGRYEQYF. CDR3 nucleotides: TGTGCCAGCAGTGAACTTGGAGGGCGCTACGAGCAGTACTTC.

The rearrangement uses TRBV5-1 and TRBJ2-5, with 7 bases aligning to TRBD2. This CDR3 is built from 14 residues. The ends lost 5 bases at V and 1 base at J; junction bases unmatched: 5. Germline V gives CDR1 SGHRS, CDR2 YFSETQ. CDR3 DNA: TGCGCCAGCAGGGATAGCGGGTCCCAAGAGACCCAGTACTTC. Translated: CASRDSGSQETQYF. The entire variable domain, with the rest obtained from reference TRBV5-1 and TRBJ2-5, is as follows: KAGVTQTPRYLIKTRGQQVTLSCSPISGHRSVSWYQQTPGQGLQFLFEYFSETQRNKGNFPGRFSGRQFSNSRSEMNVSTLELGDSALYLCASRDSGSQETQYFGPGTRLLVL.

The genes are TRBV9 and TRBJ2-7; TRBD2 is a possible D gene (6 bases). V lost 4 bases and J 0 bases, leaving 11 bases between the germline ends. CDR3 length: 14 amino acids. The germline V gene has CDR1 SGDLS and CDR2 YYNGEE. CDR3: CASSPLAASYEQYF. For the CDR3, the DNA is TGTGCCAGCAGCCCATTAGCGGCCTCCTACGAGCAGTACTTC.

The V and J genes are TRBV5-4 and TRBJ2-3, with D perhaps TRBD2 (6 bases). CDR3 length: 15 amino acids. Trimming removed 0 bases from V and 6 bases from J, with 14 bases in between. In germline, CDR1 is SGHNT, CDR2 YYREEE (reference sequence). The CDR3 region has the DNA TGTGCCAGCAGCTTGGGGGCGGGGATGATGGATACGCAGTATTTT. Its translation: CASSLGAGMMDTQYF.

The chain carries TRBV7-9 and TRBJ2-1; 7 bases map to TRBD2. CDR1 and CDR2 (germline): SEHNR, FQNEAQ (reference sequence). The CDR3 spans 14 residues. J gave up 8 bases and V 4 bases, and 8 bases lay outside the gene matches. The CDR3 is CASSSQRESHEQFF. The CDR3, as DNA: TGTGCCAGCAGCTCCCAGCGGGAAAGTCATGAGCAGTTCTTC. The variable domain in full, completed from reference TRBV7-9 and TRBJ2-1, reads DTGVSQNPRHKITKRGQNVTFRCDPISEHNRLYWYRQTLGQGPEFLTYFQNEAQLEKSRLLSDRFSAERPKGSFSTLEIQRTEQGDSAMYLCASSSQRESHEQFFGPGTRLTVL.

The V call is TRBV10-3, the J call TRBJ1-1; TRBD1 is a possible D gene (6 bases). The V gene's germline CDR1 is ENHRY and CDR2 SYGVKD. This CDR3 has 15 residues. The V end was cut by 5 bases, the J end by 0 bases, with 13 bases between. The CDR3 DNA reads as TGTGCCATCAGTAGAGGACAGCGACTGAACACTGAAGCTTTCTTT. Its protein is CAISRGQRLNTEAFF.

The chain carries TRBV11-2 and TRBJ2-7; TRBD2 is a possible D gene (6 bases). The ends were cut back, 3 bases at V and 1 base at J, with 10 bases in the middle. Germline loops: CDR1 SGHAT, CDR2 FQNNGV. The CDR3 is 14 residues long. CDR3 nucleotides: TGTGCCAGCAGCTTCGGTAGCGGATCCTACGAGCAGTACTTC. Protein: CASSFGSGSYEQYF.

The V gene is TRBV6-5, the J gene TRBJ2-3, with D maybe TRBD2 (5 bases). V was pared by 2 bases and J by 0 bases, with 9 bases between. This CDR3 has 15 amino acids. The germline V gene encodes CDR1 MNHEY and CDR2 SVGAGI. The CDR3 reads CASSYNGVSTDTQYF. In DNA, the CDR3 is TGTGCCAGCAGTTACAACGGGGTGAGCACAGATACGCAGTATTTT.

This chain uses TRBV21-1 with TRBJ1-3; the table's D call TRBD1 went unverified against the DNA. TRBV21-1 is described as a pseudogene. CDR3 length equals 16 residues. The DNA for the CDR3 is TGTGCCAGCAGCAAAGAACATGAGGGGGCGGGAAACACCATATATTTT. This sequence encodes CASSKEHEGAGNTIYF.

V is TRBV7-2 and J is TRBJ1-3; no firm D call. Germline V gene lookup returns CDR1 SGHTA and CDR2 FQGNSA. This CDR3 is built from 14 residues. V lost 2 bases, J lost 2 bases, and 7 bases lay in between. The CDR3 coding sequence is TGTGCCAGCAGCTTACCCGGGGCTGGAAACACCATATATTTT. Translating gives CASSLPGAGNTIYF.

V gene TRBV28 combines with J gene TRBJ2-6; TRBD1 is a possible D gene (5 bases). The CDR3 totals 16 residues. V was trimmed by 4 bases and J by 0 bases, leaving 10 bases between them. The V gene's germline CDR1 is MDHEN and CDR2 SYDVKM. This CDR3 reads CASSSQGFSGANVLTF. In DNA form, the CDR3 reads TGTGCCAGCAGTTCCCAGGGATTCTCTGGGGCCAACGTCCTGACTTTC.

V usage is TRBV28 and J usage is TRBJ2-1; TRBD2 agrees at 14 bases. Germline lookup yields CDR1 MDHEN and CDR2 SYDVKM. CDR3 length: 15 residues. V shed 6 bases and J 8 bases; nucleotides not matched to a gene: 6. Written as DNA, the CDR3 is TGTGCCAGCAGCAATGGACTAGCGGGAGGTTATGAGCAGTTCTTC. It specifies CASSNGLAGGYEQFF.

This clone turned up a few times. The chain recombines TRBV5-1 with TRBJ2-7; tentatively, D is TRBD2 (5 bases). The CDR3 covers 20 residues. The ends were cut back, 3 bases at V and 3 bases at J, with 31 bases in the middle. From germline, CDR1 is SGHRS and CDR2 YFSETQ. The CDR3, as DNA: TGCGCCAGCAGCTGGGCCCCCAATACCCGGGGTTCGGCTGGCGGCTACGAGCAGTACTTC. Its protein is CASSWAPNTRGSAGGYEQYF. Together with reference TRBV5-1 and TRBJ2-7, the CDR3 gives the full variable domain: KAGVTQTPRYLIKTRGQQVTLSCSPISGHRSVSWYQQTPGQGLQFLFEYFSETQRNKGNFPGRFSGRQFSNSRSEMNVSTLELGDSALYLCASSWAPNTRGSAGGYEQYFGPGTRLTVT.

This clone was found once. The chain employs TRBV27 and TRBJ2-5, with D possibly TRBD1 on 6 matching bases. Germline V lookup: CDR1 MNHEY, CDR2 SMNVEV (reference sequence). V was clipped by 4 bases and J by 5 bases, with 14 bases between them. CDR3 length: 14 amino acids. Written as DNA, the CDR3 is TGTGCCAGCAGTTCTATCGACAGGATTGAGACCCAGTACTTC. Encoded protein: CASSSIDRIETQYF.

This sequence joins TRBV5-1 and TRBJ2-7; weak D call: TRBD1 (6 bases). CDR3 size: 15 residues. Germline CDR1 SGHRS, CDR2 YFSETQ. V lost 0 bases and J lost 2, with 12 bases in between. The CDR3 loop reads CASSLGSGVTYEQYF. CDR3 nucleotides: TGCGCCAGCAGCTTGGGTTCAGGGGTTACCTACGAGCAGTACTTC.